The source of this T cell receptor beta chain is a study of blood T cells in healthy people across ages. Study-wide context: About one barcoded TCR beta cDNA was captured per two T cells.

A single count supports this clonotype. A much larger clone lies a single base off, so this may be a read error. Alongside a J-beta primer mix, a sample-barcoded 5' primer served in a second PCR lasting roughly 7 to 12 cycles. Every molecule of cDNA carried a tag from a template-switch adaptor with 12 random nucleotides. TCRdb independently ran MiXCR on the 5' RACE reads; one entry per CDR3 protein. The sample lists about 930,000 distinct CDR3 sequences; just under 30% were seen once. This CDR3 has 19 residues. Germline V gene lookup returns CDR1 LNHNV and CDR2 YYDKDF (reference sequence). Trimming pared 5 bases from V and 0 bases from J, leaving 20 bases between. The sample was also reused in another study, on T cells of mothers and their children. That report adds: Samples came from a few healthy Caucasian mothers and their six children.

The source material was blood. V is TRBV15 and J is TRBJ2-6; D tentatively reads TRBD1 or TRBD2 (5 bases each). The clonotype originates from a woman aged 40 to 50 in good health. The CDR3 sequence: CATSGGWDGENSGANVLTF. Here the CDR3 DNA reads TGTGCCACCAGCGGAGGCTGGGACGGGGAAAACTCTGGGGCCAACGTCCTGACTTTC.